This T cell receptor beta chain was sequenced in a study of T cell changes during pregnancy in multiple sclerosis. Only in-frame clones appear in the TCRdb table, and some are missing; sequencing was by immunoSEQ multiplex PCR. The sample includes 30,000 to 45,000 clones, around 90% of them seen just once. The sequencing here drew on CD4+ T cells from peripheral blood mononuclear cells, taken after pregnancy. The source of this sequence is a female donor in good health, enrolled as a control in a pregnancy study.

The CDR3 bases are TGTGCCAGCAGCTTGTTAACTAGCACAGATACGCAGTATTTT. Amino acid sequence: CASSLLTSTDTQYF. The V call is TRBV11-2, the J call TRBJ2-3; D is unresolved. CDR3 length: 14 amino acids. Looked up from germline, CDR1 is SGHAT and CDR2 is FQNNGV. Trimming shortened V by 3 bases and J by 0 bases, and 7 bases separated the two germline ends.